These 3 T cell receptor beta chains came from one sample sequenced in a study of T-cell reconstitution after alpha-beta-depleted transplantation in children. Unique molecular identifiers were built into the TCRbeta library. TCRdb processed the PCR reads anew with MiXCR; each CDR3 protein has one entry. The data hold some 600,000 distinct CDR3 sequences, with 13% observed a single time. Sample: PBMCs, mostly from graft donor cells, taken 360 days after TCRalphabeta/CD19-depleted stem cell transplant. These receptor sequences come from a male patient between 5 and 17 years old who had a stem cell transplant for acute myeloid leukemia, so the T cells may come from the graft donor.

This chain uses TRBV14 with TRBJ1-1; D not resolved. CDR3 length: 14 amino acids. The germline gives CDR1 SGHDN, CDR2 FVKESK. Trimming took off 3 bases at V and 4 bases at J, with 12 bases between the two ends. This chain's CDR3 is CASSQQHIATEAFF. CDR3 coding DNA: TGTGCCAGCAGCCAGCAGCACATCGCCACTGAAGCTTTCTTT.

This sequence joins TRBV3-1 and TRBJ2-1; the match to TRBD1 covers 7 bases. V was pared by 4 bases and J by 6 bases, with 6 bases of the junction left unmatched. The CDR3 has 14 residues. Germline CDR1 is LGHDT and CDR2 is YNNKEL (reference sequence). CDR3 coding DNA: TGTGCCAGCAGCCCTCGGGACAGAAGCAATGAGCAGTTCTTC. It translates to CASSPRDRSNEQFF.

This clonotype was counted at least ten times. V gene TRBV10-3 combines with J gene TRBJ1-1; no reliable D call. Looked up from germline, CDR1 is ENHRY and CDR2 is SYGVKD. Trimming stripped 11 bases from V and 5 bases from J, with 6 bases between. This CDR3 has 9 amino acids. CDR3 DNA sequence: TGTGCCCCCCATACTGAAGCTTTCTTT. Protein product: CAPHTEAFF.